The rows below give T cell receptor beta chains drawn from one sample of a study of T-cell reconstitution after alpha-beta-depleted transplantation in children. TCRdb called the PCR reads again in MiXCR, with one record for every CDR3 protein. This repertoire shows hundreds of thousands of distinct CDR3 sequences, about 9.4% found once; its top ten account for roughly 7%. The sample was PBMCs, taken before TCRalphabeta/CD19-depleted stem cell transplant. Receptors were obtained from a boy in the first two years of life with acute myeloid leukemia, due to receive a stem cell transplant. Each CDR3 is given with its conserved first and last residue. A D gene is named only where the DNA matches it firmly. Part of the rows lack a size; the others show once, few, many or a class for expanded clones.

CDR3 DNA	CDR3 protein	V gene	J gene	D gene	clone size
TGTGCCATCAGTGACTGGACTAGCGGCAACCTCTCCTACAATGAGCAGTTCTTC	CAISDWTSGNLSYNEQFF	TRBV10-3	TRBJ2-1	TRBD2	many
TGCGCCAGCAGCCCCTCCGAGGCTCCCACCTACGAGCAGTACTTC	CASSPSEAPTYEQYF	TRBV5-1	TRBJ2-7	NA	many
TGTGCCAGCAGCTGGGGAGGTTTAGTGAACACTGAAGCTTTCTTT	CASSWGGLVNTEAFF	TRBV7-2	TRBJ1-1	NA	NA
TGTGCCAGCTCACCAATGCCGGGGTCCACCGGGGAGCTGTTTTTT	CASSPMPGSTGELFF	TRBV18	TRBJ2-2	NA	many
TGCGCCAGCAGCCGGCAGGCAGATACGCAGTATTTT	CASSRQADTQYF	TRBV5-1	TRBJ2-3	NA	many
TGTGCCAGCAGCGTTATATCAGTCGGGACAGGGAGGGGGGAGCTGTTTTTT	CASSVISVGTGRGELFF	TRBV9	TRBJ2-2	TRBD1	NA
TGTGCCAGCAGCTTATCCACTTCCACCGGGGAGCTGTTTTTT	CASSLSTSTGELFF	TRBV11-3	TRBJ2-2	NA	NA
TGCGCCAGCAGCCGGGGACTAGCGGGAGGGTTGGGCTTATACAATGAGCAGTTCTTC	CASSRGLAGGLGLYNEQFF	TRBV4-3	TRBJ2-1	TRBD2	NA
TGCAGTGCTCCCAGAACTAGCGGGAGGGCCTCCTCCTACAATGAGCAGTTCTTC	CSAPRTSGRASSYNEQFF	TRBV20-1	TRBJ2-1	TRBD2	few
TGTGCCAGCAGCATCAATATTCAAGAGACCCAGTACTTC	CASSINIQETQYF	TRBV6-1	TRBJ2-5	NA	many
TGTGCCAGCAGTTTCGGCCTAGCGGGGACCCCACAATCCCCGTTCTTC	CASSFGLAGTPQSPFF	TRBV28	TRBJ2-1	TRBD2	many
TGCAGCGCATTCACGGGACCGTGGAACACCATATATTTT	CSAFTGPWNTIYF	TRBV29-1	TRBJ1-3	NA	NA
TGTGCCAGCAGCTTGGGGGGGACAGACGTAGATACGCAGTATTTT	CASSLGGTDVDTQYF	TRBV5-5	TRBJ2-3	TRBD1	many
TGTGCCAGCAGCTGCCGGGACGGATACGATAATTCACCCCTCCACTTT	CASSCRDGYDNSPLHF	TRBV7-3	TRBJ1-6	NA	many
TGTGCCACCAGCAGACAGTACCAAGAGACCCAGTACTTC	CATSRQYQETQYF	TRBV15	TRBJ2-5	NA	few
TGTGCCAGCAGCGTAGGAGGACAAAATAATTCACCCCTCCACTTT	CASSVGGQNNSPLHF	TRBV9	TRBJ1-6	NA	many
TGCAGCGTTGTGGGGTTAGCGGGGGGATCTTCCTACGAGCAGTACTTC	CSVVGLAGGSSYEQYF	TRBV29-1	TRBJ2-7	TRBD2	many
TGTGCCAGCAAAAAGAGGGTCTCGATGAACACTGAAGCTTTCTTT	CASKKRVSMNTEAFF	TRBV12-3/TRBV12-4	TRBJ1-1	NA	NA
TGTGCCAGCAGCGTAGCGTCCCCTGGCACCGGGGAGCTGTTTTTT	CASSVASPGTGELFF	TRBV9	TRBJ2-2	NA	many
TGTGCCAGCAGCTTATGGGGCACAGGGGGCTCCTACGAGCAGTACTTC	CASSLWGTGGSYEQYF	TRBV7-9	TRBJ2-7	TRBD1	many
TGCAGCGTCGGACAGGAGGGCACAGATACGCAGTATTTT	CSVGQEGTDTQYF	TRBV29-1	TRBJ2-3	TRBD1	many
TGTGCCAGTAGATTAGGACAGGCCAACGAGCAGTACTTC	CASRLGQANEQYF	TRBV19	TRBJ2-7	TRBD1	many
TGTGCTAGTGGTGGCGGGACATACAACTACGAGCAGTACTTC	CASGGGTYNYEQYF	TRBV12-5	TRBJ2-7	NA	few
TGTGCCAGCAGCTTAGAGGGCAGGGGAGCCCAAGAGACCCAGTACTTC	CASSLEGRGAQETQYF	TRBV13	TRBJ2-5	NA	NA
TGTGCCAGCAGCTTATTAGGACATTTTAGCGGGAGATCCTACGAGCAGTACTTC	CASSLLGHFSGRSYEQYF	TRBV5-6	TRBJ2-7	TRBD2	many
TGCGCCAGCAGCCAACCATCGACAGGGGGAAGAAATCGCTACACCTTC	CASSQPSTGGRNRYTF	TRBV4-1	TRBJ1-2	TRBD1	few
TGTGCCAGCAGCCTTGACAGTTATAATGAAAAACTGTTTTTT	CASSLDSYNEKLFF	TRBV5-5	TRBJ1-4	NA	few
TGTGCCAGCTCACCACCGAGTGGCACTGAAGCTTTCTTT	CASSPPSGTEAFF	TRBV18	TRBJ1-1	NA	many
TGTGCCAGCAGTTCGGGGACTAGCAGATACGGGGAGCTGTTTTTT	CASSSGTSRYGELFF	TRBV28	TRBJ2-2	TRBD2	few
TGTGCCAGCAGCTCGACAGCGGGGGGGTGGGAGACCCAGTACTTC	CASSSTAGGWETQYF	TRBV7-2	TRBJ2-5	TRBD2	many
TGCAGTGCTAGATACCGGGACAGGGGGAACTATGGCTACACCTTC	CSARYRDRGNYGYTF	TRBV20-1	TRBJ1-2	TRBD1	many
TGTGCCAGCAGCCCTCGGACAGGGAGGGACGGGGAGCTGTTTTTT	CASSPRTGRDGELFF	TRBV7-2	TRBJ2-2	NA	many
TGTGCCAGTAGTATGGAGGTAGCAGGGGGAGAAAAACTGTTTTTT	CASSMEVAGGEKLFF	TRBV19	TRBJ1-4	TRBD1	NA
TGTGCCAGCAGGGCAGGGTTCACCGGGGAGCTGTTTTTT	CASRAGFTGELFF	TRBV2	TRBJ2-2	NA	many
TGTGCCAGCAGTTTCCGTTTTGGACCCACAGATACGCAGTATTTT	CASSFRFGPTDTQYF	TRBV28	TRBJ2-3	NA	many
TGTGCCAGCTTACGGACTAGCGGGGGCCCAGATACGCAGTATTTT	CASLRTSGGPDTQYF	TRBV28	TRBJ2-3	TRBD2	many
TGTGCCAGCAGGCGGGTCACAGGGAATAGCGGGGTGGATACGCAGTATTTT	CASRRVTGNSGVDTQYF	TRBV28	TRBJ2-3	TRBD2	few